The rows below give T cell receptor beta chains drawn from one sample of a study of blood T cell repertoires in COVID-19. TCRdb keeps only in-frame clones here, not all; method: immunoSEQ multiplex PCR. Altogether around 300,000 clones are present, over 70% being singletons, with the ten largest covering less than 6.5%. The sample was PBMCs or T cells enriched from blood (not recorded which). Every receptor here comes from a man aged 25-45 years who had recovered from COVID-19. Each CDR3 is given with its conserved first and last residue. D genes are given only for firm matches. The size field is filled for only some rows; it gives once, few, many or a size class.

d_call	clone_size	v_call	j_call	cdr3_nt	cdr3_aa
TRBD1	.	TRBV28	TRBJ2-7	TGTGCCAGCAGACAGGGGGCTTCCTACGAGCAGTACTTC	CASRQGASYEQYF
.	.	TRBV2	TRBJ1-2	TGTGCCAGCAGTGAAGAGGCAGGGGCGGATGGCTACACCTTC	CASSEEAGADGYTF
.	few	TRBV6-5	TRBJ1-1	TGTGCCAGCAGTTACAGGGGAACGGCTTTCTTT	CASSYRGTAFF
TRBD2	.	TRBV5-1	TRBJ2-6	TGCGCCAGCAGCTGGGGACCGGGGGGTCCTGGGGCCAACGTCCTGACTTTC	CASSWGPGGPGANVLTF
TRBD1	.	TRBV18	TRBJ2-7	TGTGCCAGCTCACCCGGCCGGGACAGGACCGAGCAGTACTTC	CASSPGRDRTEQYF
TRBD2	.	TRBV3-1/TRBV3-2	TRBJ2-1	TGTGCCAGCAGCCTCGCCGGGACTAGCGGACACAATGAGCAGTTCTTC	CASSLAGTSGHNEQFF
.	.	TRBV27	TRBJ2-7	TGTGCCAGCAGCCAAACCGAACTACCTACCTACGAGCAGTACTTC	CASSQTELPTYEQYF
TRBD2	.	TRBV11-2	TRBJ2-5	TGTGCCAGCAGCTTAGAGCTAGCGGGGGGGGAAGCCCAGTACTTC	CASSLELAGGEAQYF
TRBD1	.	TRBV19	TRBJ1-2	TGTGCCAGTAGTAAGAGGGGACAGGGGAGAAGCTACGGCTACACCTTC	CASSKRGQGRSYGYTF
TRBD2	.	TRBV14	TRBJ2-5	TGTGCCAGCAGCCAAGTCCAGCGGGGCAAGTACCAAGAGACCCAGTACTTC	CASSQVQRGKYQETQYF
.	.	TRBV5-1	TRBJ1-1	TGCGCCAGCAGCTTAGGGGTTGGTGAAGCTTTCTTT	CASSLGVGEAFF
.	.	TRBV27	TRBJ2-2	TGTGCCAGCAGTCAAGGGGCCCCCGGGGAGCTGTTTTTT	CASSQGAPGELFF
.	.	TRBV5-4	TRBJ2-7	TGTGCCAGCAGCTTGGACAGGGAAGAGCAGTACTTC	CASSLDREEQYF
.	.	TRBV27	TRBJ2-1	TGTGCCAGCAGTTTAGCGGGCCCTCATCGAACGGCCTACAATGAGCAGTTCTTC	CASSLAGPHRTAYNEQFF
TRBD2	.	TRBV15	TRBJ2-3	TGTGCCACCAGCAGAGATGGTCTAGCGGGGCTTATCACAGATACGCAGTATTTT	CATSRDGLAGLITDTQYF
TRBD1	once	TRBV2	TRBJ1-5	TGTGCCAGCATGGACAGGGGGTCTCAGCCCCAGCATTTT	CASMDRGSQPQHF
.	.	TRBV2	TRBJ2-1	TGTGCCATCCTTTCGGGGGGCCTCTACAATGAGCAGTTCTTC	CAILSGGLYNEQFF
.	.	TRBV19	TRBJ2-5	TGTGCCAGTAGTATGGTTTCGGCAGGGCAAGAGACCCAGTACTTC	CASSMVSAGQETQYF
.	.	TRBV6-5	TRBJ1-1	TGTGCCAGCATATTCGGCAGGAATGAAGCTTTCTTT	CASIFGRNEAFF
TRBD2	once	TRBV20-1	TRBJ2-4	TGCAGTGCTAGTCCGGGGGGACGGGCCAAAAACATTCAGTACTTC	CSASPGGRAKNIQYF
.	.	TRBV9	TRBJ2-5	TGTGCCAGCAGCGTAGGGCTAGCCCACGGAGAGACCCAGTACTTC	CASSVGLAHGETQYF
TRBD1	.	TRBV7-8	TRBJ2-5	TGTGCCAGCAGCCCCCAGGGGGCCGGGGAGACCCAGTACTTC	CASSPQGAGETQYF
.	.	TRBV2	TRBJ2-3	TGCCCCAGCAATCGGCGCCTAACGAGGGCAGATACGCAGTATTTT	CPSNRRLTRADTQYF